This entry concerns a single T cell receptor (beta chain). The target of this receptor is not known. No base quality information exists; no much larger clone differs at one position. This sample is part of a study of blood T cell repertoires in COVID-19 (dated by TCRdb to 2018 to 2021). The study in broad terms: Collaborator samples came from the United States, Italy and Spain and covered acute and convalescent phases of COVID-19. The material from the prospective study consisted of cDNA or gDNA derived from T cells, B-cell-depleted T cells, or PBMCs. Deeply sampled blood TCRbeta repertoires from subjects exposed to, actively infected with, or recovered from COVID-19 were included in the dataset. A freely available public database, intended as a resource for researchers studying the immune response to SARS-CoV-2, is where the repertoires were released. Samples were obtained from the ongoing ImmuneRACE study (first 160 participants) and from approximately 1,200 subjects provided by 6 global collaborators. Sample metadata almost always included a de-identified subject ID, COVID-19 status, age in years and sex. HLA class I and class II types, where available, came from metadata supplied by the sample provider rather than from assay-based typing.

TCRbeta CDR3 regions were amplified from genomic DNA by means of the immunoSEQ Assay, a bias-controlled multiplex PCR. As for the authors' bioinformatics: Nucleated cell counts per sample were estimated from amplification of reference gene primers within the assay. To quantify the absolute abundance of each unique TCRbeta CDR3 rearrangement, sequence reads were collapsed and filtered. For each sample, productive Simpson clonality was calculated as the square root of Simpson's diversity index over productive rearrangements. Sourced from immuneACCESS, this table was stored by TCRdb with only in-frame sequences that have V and J called. A share of the clones is absent; for the studies checked, an unresolved V gene accounts for under half, and the remainder has no known explanation. The V and J calls and the clone size are those of that table, but D and trimming were determined from the DNA. This sample holds some 64,000 clones; under 80% were observed only once. Together, the top ten hold 4% to 5.5% of the sample.

Results the study describes overall, beyond this receptor: How much clinical and demographic metadata was included differed by source and by participant, and the metadata was provided uncurated.

Collaborating institutions collected whole blood in K2EDTA tubes following their own protocols. For TCRbeta analysis, collaborators shipped samples as frozen whole blood, isolated PBMCs, or DNA extracted from either of those sample types. The CDR3 has 13 amino acids, counting the end cysteine and phenylalanine. Here the CDR3 DNA is all that survives: 39 bases in frame from base 1. The germline V gene sets CDR1 to MNHEY and CDR2 to SVGAGI. V ends up 6 bases short and J 10 bases short, with an unmatched junction base count of 8. The sample taken for sequencing was peripheral blood. The TCR comes from a human donor in a cohort sampled during active COVID-19. The chain uses TRBV6-5 and TRBJ2-1; 8 nucleotides in the junction match TRBD1. The CDR3 in this case is CASSLGQGTEQFF. The DNA reads TGTGCCAGCAGCCTAGGACAGGGTACGGAGCAGTTCTTC.